This T cell receptor (beta chain) came from a study of blood T cell repertoires in COVID-19. Whole-study context: Spain, Italy and the United States supplied samples that represented acute and convalescent COVID-19.

This clone was counted once. The CDR3 sequence is 13 residues long. Germline V CDR1 and CDR2: SGHVS, FQNEAQ. V was clipped by 8 bases and J by 2 bases, with 11 bases between them. Assay: immunoSEQ multiplex PCR; the TCRdb copy retains only in-frame clones and omits some. This sample carries 250,000 or so clones, about 90% of them seen once, and the ten largest clones take under 4%. V gene TRBV7-8 combines with J gene TRBJ2-3; D not resolved. The sample was peripheral blood. The clonotype was recovered from a young man with active or convalescent COVID-19. Here the CDR3 reads CASLRQSTDTQYF. The DNA of the CDR3 is TGTGCCAGCCTTCGACAATCCACAGATACGCAGTATTTT.